This T cell receptor beta chain was sequenced during a study of blood T cells in healthy people across ages. Study context: About one barcoded beta molecule per two T cells was the capture yield of template switching.

A sample-barcoded 5' primer and a J-beta primer mix were used in a second PCR of about 7 to 12 cycles. TCRdb reprocessed the 5' RACE reads via MiXCR and lists one record per CDR3 protein. Among about 570,000 distinct CDR3 sequences listed, 27% were seen once. CDR1 is MNHEY and CDR2 is SMNVEV in the germline V gene (reference sequence). Trimming pared 2 bases from V and 7 bases from J, leaving 18 bases between. The CDR3 length is 16 residues. This clonotype has a handful of counts. Its antigen remains unidentified. General observations from the study: Higher diversity and more naive CD4+ cells were features of long-lived donors, compared to aged donors.

V and J are TRBV27 and TRBJ1-5; D unresolved. Sequenced input: blood. This sequence was found in a woman aged 70-85 years in good health. The CDR3 region has the DNA TGTGCCAGCAGTTTAACAGCCATCCTCACGGGCCAGCCCCAGCATTTT. Its protein is CASSLTAILTGQPQHF.